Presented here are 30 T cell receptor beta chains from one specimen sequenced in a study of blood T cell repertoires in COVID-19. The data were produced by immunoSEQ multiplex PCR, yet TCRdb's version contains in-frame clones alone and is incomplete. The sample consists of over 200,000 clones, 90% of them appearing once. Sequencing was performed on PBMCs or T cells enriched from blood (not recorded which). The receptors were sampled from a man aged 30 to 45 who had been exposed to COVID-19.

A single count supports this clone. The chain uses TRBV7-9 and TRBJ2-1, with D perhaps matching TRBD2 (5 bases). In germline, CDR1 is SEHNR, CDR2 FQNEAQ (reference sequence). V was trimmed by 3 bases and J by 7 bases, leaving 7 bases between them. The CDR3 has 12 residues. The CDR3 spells CASSFWENEQFF. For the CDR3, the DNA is TGTGCCAGCAGCTTCTGGGAGAATGAGCAGTTCTTC.

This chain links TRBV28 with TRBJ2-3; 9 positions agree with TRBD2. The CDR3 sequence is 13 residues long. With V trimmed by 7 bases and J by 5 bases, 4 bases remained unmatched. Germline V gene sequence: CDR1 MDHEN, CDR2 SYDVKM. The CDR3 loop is CASKGGGVDTQYF. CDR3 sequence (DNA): TGTGCCAGCAAAGGCGGGGGGGTAGATACGCAGTATTTT.

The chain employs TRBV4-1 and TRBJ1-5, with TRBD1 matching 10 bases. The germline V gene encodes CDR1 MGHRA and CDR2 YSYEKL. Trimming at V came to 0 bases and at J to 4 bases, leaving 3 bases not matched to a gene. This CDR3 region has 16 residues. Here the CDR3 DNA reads TGCGCCAGCAGCCAAGAGGGGACAGGGGTTAATCAGCCCCAGCATTTT. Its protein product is CASSQEGTGVNQPQHF.

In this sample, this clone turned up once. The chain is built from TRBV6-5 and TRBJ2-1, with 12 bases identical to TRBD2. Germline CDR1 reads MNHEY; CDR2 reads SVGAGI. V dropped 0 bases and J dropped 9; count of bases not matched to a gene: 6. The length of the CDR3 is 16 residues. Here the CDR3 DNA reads TGTGCCAGCAGTTACTCGCCTAGCGGGGGGGCCTCTGAGCAGTTCTTC. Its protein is CASSYSPSGGASEQFF.

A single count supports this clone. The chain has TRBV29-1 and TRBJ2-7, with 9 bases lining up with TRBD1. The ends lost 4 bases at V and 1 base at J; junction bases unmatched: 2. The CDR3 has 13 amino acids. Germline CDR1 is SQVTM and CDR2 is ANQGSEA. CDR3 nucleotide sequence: TGCAGCGTTGGACAGGGGGTGTCCTACGAGCAGTACTTC. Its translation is CSVGQGVSYEQYF.

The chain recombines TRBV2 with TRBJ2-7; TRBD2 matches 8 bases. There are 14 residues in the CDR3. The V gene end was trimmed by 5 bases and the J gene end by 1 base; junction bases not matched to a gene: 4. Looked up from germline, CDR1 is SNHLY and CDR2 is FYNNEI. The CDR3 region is CASSRGGNSYEQYF. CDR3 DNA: TGTGCCAGCAGTCGGGGGGGCAATTCCTACGAGCAGTACTTC.

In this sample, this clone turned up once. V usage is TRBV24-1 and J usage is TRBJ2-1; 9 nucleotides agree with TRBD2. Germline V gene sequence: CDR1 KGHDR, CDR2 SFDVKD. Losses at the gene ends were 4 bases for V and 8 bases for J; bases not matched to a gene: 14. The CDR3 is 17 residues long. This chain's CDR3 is CATSDLVAGADWDEQFF. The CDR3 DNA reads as TGTGCCACCAGTGACTTGGTAGCGGGGGCGGATTGGGATGAGCAGTTCTTC.

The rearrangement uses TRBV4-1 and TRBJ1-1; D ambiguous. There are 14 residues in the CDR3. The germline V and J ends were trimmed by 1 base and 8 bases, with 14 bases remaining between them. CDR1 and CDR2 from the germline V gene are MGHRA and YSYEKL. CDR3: CASSQAGLRQEAFF. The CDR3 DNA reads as TGCGCCAGCAGCCAAGCGGGGTTAAGGCAGGAAGCTTTCTTT.

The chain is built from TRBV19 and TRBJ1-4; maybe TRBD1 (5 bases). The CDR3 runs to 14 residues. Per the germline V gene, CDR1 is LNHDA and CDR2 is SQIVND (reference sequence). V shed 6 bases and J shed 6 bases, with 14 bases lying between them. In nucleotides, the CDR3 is TGTGCCAGTAGGTATGGCAGGGTGGATGAAAAACTGTTTTTT. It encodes CASRYGRVDEKLFF.

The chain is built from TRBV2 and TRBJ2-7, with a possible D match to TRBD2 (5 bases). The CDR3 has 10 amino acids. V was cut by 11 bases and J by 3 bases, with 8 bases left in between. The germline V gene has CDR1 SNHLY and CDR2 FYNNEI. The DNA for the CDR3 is TGTGCCGTAGGAGGCTACGAGCAGTACTTC. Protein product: CAVGGYEQYF.

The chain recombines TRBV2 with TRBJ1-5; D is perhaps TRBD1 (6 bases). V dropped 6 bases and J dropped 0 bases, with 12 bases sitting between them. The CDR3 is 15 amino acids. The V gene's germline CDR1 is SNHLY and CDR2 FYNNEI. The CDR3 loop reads CASREQGYSNQPQHF. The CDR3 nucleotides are TGTGCCAGCAGGGAACAGGGATATAGCAATCAGCCCCAGCATTTT.

CDR3 DNA: TGCAGCGTTATTCTCGTCAGGGGGAACACTGAAGCTTTCTTT. Translated, it gives CSVILVRGNTEAFF. This chain connects TRBV29-1 to TRBJ1-1; TRBD1 might be the D (6 bases). The CDR3 totals 14 residues. V was trimmed by 5 bases and J by 1 base, leaving 14 bases between them. CDR1 is SQVTM, CDR2 ANQGSEA, per germline.

The CDR3 nucleotides are TGTGCCAGCAGTTATCGGGTGGATGAGCAGTTCTTC. Protein product: CASSYRVDEQFF. The rearrangement joins TRBV27 to TRBJ2-1; D unclear. The CDR3 is 12 residues long. V lost 4 bases to trimming and J lost 8 bases, with 9 bases between them. The V gene's germline CDR1 is MNHEY and CDR2 SMNVEV (reference sequence).

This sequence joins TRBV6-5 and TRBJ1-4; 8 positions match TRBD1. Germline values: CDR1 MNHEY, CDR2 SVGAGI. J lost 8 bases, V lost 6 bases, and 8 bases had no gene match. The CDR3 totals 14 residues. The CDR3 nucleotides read TGTGCCAGCAGGAAGGACAGGGTCGGAGAAAAACTGTTTTTT. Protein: CASRKDRVGEKLFF.

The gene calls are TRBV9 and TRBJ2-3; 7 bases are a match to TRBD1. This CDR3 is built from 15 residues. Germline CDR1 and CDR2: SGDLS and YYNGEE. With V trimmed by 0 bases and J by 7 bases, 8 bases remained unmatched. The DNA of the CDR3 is TGTGCCAGCAGCGTAGCTACAGGGGACAGTCATACGCAGTATTTT. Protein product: CASSVATGDSHTQYF. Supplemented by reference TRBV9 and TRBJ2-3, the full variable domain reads DSGVTQTPKHLITATGQRVTLRCSPRSGDLSVYWYQQSLDQGLQFLIQYYNGEERAKGNILERFSAQQFPDLHSELNLSSLELGDSALYFCASSVATGDSHTQYFGPGTRLTVL.

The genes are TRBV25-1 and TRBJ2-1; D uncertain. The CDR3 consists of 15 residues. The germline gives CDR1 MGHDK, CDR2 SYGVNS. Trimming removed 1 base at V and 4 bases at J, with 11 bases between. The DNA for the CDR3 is TGTGCCAGCAGTGAATCGGAGACGGCATACAATGAGCAGTTCTTC. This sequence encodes CASSESETAYNEQFF.

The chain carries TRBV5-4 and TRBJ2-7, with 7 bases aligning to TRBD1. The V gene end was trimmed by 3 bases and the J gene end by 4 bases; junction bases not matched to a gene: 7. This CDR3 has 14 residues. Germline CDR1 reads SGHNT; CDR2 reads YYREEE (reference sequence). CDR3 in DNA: TGTGCCAGCAGCTCCGAAGGGGGCCGATACGAGCAGTACTTC. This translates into CASSSEGGRYEQYF. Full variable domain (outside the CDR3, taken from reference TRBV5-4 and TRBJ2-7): ETGVTQSPTHLIKTRGQQVTLRCSSQSGHNTVSWYQQALGQGPQFIFQYYREEENGRGNFPPRFSGLQFPNYSSELNVNALELDDSALYLCASSSEGGRYEQYFGPGTRLTVT.

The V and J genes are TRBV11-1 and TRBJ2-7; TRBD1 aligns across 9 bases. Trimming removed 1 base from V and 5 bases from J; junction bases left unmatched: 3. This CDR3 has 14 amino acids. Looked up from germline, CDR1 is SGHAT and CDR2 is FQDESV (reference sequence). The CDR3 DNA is TGTGCCAGCAGCTTAGGGACAGGGGTCCACGAGCAGTACTTC. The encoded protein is CASSLGTGVHEQYF.

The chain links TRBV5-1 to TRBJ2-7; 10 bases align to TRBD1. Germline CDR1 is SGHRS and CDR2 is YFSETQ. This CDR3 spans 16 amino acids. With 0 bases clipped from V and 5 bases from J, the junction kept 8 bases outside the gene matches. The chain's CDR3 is CASSLAGTGVEDEQYF. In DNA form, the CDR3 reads TGCGCCAGCAGCTTGGCCGGGACAGGGGTTGAGGACGAGCAGTACTTC.

The CDR3 spells CASTQRRDTGGNQPQHF. The CDR3 DNA reads TGTGCCAGTACCCAACGCAGAGATACAGGGGGCAATCAGCCCCAGCATTTT. The gene calls are TRBV19 and TRBJ1-5; 7 bases are shared with TRBD1. Unmatched junction bases numbered 14, after V lost 7 bases and J lost 2 bases. The CDR3 loop spans 17 amino acids. Germline CDR1 reads LNHDA; CDR2 reads SQIVND (reference sequence). Based on the CDR3 plus reference TRBV19 and TRBJ1-5, the full variable domain is DGGITQSPKYLFRKEGQNVTLSCEQNLNHDAMYWYRQDPGQGLRLIYYSQIVNDFQKGDIAEGYSVSREKKESFPLTVTSAQKNPTAFYLCASTQRRDTGGNQPQHFGDGTRLSIL.

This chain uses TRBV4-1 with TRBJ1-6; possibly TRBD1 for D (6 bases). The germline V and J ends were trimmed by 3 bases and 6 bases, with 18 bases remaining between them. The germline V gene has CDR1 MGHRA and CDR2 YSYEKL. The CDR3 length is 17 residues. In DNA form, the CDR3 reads TGCGCCAGCAGCCAGGGGAGCAGGGGTCATAGTAATTCACCCCTCCACTTT. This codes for CASSQGSRGHSNSPLHF.

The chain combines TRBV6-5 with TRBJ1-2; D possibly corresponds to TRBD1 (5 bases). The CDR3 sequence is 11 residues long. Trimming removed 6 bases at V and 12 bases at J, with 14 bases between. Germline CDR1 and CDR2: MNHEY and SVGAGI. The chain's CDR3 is CASRAGGFDTF. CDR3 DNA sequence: TGTGCCAGCAGAGCGGGGGGATTTGACACCTTC.

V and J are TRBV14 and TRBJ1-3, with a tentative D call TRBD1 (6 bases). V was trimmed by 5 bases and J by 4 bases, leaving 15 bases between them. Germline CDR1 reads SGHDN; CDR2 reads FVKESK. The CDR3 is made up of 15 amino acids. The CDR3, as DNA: TGTGCCAGCAGCAAACTGGCAGGGACAGGAAACACCATATATTTT. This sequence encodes CASSKLAGTGNTIYF.

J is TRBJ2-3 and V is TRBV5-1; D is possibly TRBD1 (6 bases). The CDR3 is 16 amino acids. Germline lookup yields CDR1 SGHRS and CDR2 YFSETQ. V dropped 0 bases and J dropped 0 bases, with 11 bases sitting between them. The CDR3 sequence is CASSLGGDTSTDTQYF. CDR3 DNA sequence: TGCGCCAGCAGCTTGGGTGGGGACACCAGCACAGATACGCAGTATTTT.

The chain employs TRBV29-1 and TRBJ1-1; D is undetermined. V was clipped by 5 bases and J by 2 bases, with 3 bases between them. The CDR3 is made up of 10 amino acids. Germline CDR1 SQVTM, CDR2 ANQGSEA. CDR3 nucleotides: TGCAGCGTTTTAAACACTGAAGCTTTCTTT. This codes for CSVLNTEAFF.

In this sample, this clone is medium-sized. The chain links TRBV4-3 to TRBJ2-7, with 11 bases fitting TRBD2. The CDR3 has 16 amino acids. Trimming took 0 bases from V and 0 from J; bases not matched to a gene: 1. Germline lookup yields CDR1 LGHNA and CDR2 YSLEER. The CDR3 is CASSQDLAGGSYEQYF. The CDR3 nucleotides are TGCGCCAGCAGCCAAGATCTAGCGGGGGGCTCCTACGAGCAGTACTTC.

CDR3: CAIRAQGETQYF. The CDR3 nucleotides read TGTGCCATCAGAGCTCAGGGGGAGACCCAGTACTTC. The rearrangement uses TRBV10-3 and TRBJ2-5, with D perhaps TRBD1 (6 bases). The CDR3 is 12 residues long. The V gene lost 6 bases and the J gene lost 5 bases, with 10 bases spanning the gap. Germline V gene sequence: CDR1 ENHRY, CDR2 SYGVKD.

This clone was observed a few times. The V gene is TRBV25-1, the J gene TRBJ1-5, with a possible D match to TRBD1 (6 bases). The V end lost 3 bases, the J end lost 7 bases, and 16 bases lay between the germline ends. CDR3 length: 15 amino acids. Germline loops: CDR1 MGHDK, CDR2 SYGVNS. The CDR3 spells CASSDNRVSAQPQHF. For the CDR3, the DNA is TGTGCCAGCAGTGACAACAGGGTATCGGCGCAGCCCCAGCATTTT.

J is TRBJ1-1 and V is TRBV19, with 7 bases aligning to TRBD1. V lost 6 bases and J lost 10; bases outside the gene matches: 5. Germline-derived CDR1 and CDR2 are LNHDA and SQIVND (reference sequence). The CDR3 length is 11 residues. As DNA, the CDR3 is TGTGCCAGTAGCAGACAGGGCGGAGCTTTCTTT. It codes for CASSRQGGAFF.

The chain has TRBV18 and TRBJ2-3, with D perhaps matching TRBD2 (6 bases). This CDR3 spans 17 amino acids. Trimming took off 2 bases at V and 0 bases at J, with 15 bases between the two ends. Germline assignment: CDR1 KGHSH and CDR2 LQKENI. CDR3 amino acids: CASSPKEGATSTDTQYF. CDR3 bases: TGTGCCAGCTCACCAAAGGAGGGAGCTACTAGCACAGATACGCAGTATTTT.